The 24 T cell receptor beta chains reported below all come from one sample, sequenced in a study of T cell repertoires in cytomegalovirus infection. TCRdb redid the calling of the reads with MiXCR, one entry per CDR3 protein. The data contain 680,000 or so distinct CDR3 sequences, 35% of them singletons. The specimen was PBMCs. The receptors were sampled from a human donor in good health (CMV status not recorded). Some clones in this sample may be carry-over from other donors' samples.

In regard to this clonotype: The junction departs from germline at one end; a sequencing error may be responsible. The chain employs TRBV7-2 and TRBJ2-3; weak D call: TRBD2 (6 bases). Germline loops: CDR1 SGHTA, CDR2 FQGNSA. CDR3 size: 19 residues. As DNA, the CDR3 is TGTGCCAGCAGCTTCCGGGGAGGCGTGAGGTCCTGGGGCACAGATAAGCAGTATTTT. It yields the protein CASSFRGGVRSWGTDKQYF.

The chain recombines TRBV12-3 or TRBV12-4 with TRBJ1-5, with D maybe TRBD1 (6 bases). The CDR3 spans 14 residues. Trimming took off 7 bases at V and 3 bases at J, with 13 bases between the two ends. The CDR3 sequence is CASNKDSANQPQHF. For the CDR3, the DNA is TGTGCCAGCAACAAGGACAGCGCCAATCAGCCCCAGCATTTT.

This clonotype was found once. J is TRBJ2-1 and V is TRBV24-1, with 9 bases lining up with TRBD2. The CDR3 is 15 residues long. V dropped 2 bases and J dropped 9; count of bases not matched to a gene: 7. Germline V CDR1 and CDR2: KGHDR, SFDVKD. The CDR3 region has the DNA TGTGCCACCAGTGATTACCTAGCGGGAACTCCTGAGCAGTTCTTC. Amino acids: CATSDYLAGTPEQFF.

The chain couples TRBV28 to TRBJ1-1; TRBD1 aligns across 8 bases. The CDR3 runs 16 residues. Germline loops: CDR1 MDHEN, CDR2 SYDVKM. The V segment lost 5 bases and the J segment 0 bases; nucleotides outside the gene matches: 8. CDR3 amino acids: CASSLPWTGLNTEAFF. The CDR3 DNA sequence: TGTGCCAGCAGTCTACCCTGGACAGGGCTGAACACTGAAGCTTTCTTT.

The V and J genes are TRBV5-1 and TRBJ1-6; a weak D match, TRBD1 (5 bases). V was cut by 1 base and J by 0 bases, with 11 bases left in between. CDR3 length: 17 residues. Germline V CDR1 and CDR2: SGHRS, YFSETQ. This chain's CDR3 is CASSLTGESSYNSPLHF. CDR3 nucleotide sequence: TGCGCCAGCAGCTTGACGGGGGAGAGCTCCTATAATTCACCCCTCCACTTT.

This chain links TRBV20-1 with TRBJ2-1; tentatively, D is TRBD1 or TRBD2 (5 bases each). The V and J ends lost 0 bases and 1 base respectively, with 13 bases between them. The CDR3 totals 16 residues. Per the germline V gene, CDR1 is DFQATT and CDR2 is SNEGSKA (reference sequence). The CDR3 region has the DNA TGCAGTGCTAGAGAACAGAGAGGGGTATCCTACAATGAGCAGTTCTTC. It yields the protein CSAREQRGVSYNEQFF.

This clonotype was counted only a few times. The rearrangement joins TRBV7-2 to TRBJ2-7; tentatively, D is TRBD2 (5 bases). This CDR3 comprises 11 residues. Trimming pared 5 bases from V and 11 bases from J, leaving 13 bases between. Germline V gene data show CDR1 as SGHTA and CDR2 as FQGNSA. The CDR3 sequence: CASSQYQREYF. CDR3 in DNA: TGTGCCAGCAGCCAATATCAGAGGGAGTACTTC.

The genes are TRBV20-1 and TRBJ2-3; 15 nucleotides agree with TRBD2. The CDR3 covers 15 residues. V was pared by 8 bases and J by 3 bases, with 6 bases of the junction left unmatched. Germline loops: CDR1 DFQATT, CDR2 SNEGSKA (reference sequence). This chain's CDR3 is CSSEGLAGGTDTQYF. The DNA for the CDR3 is TGCAGTTCTGAAGGACTAGCGGGAGGGACAGATACGCAGTATTTT.

V gene TRBV28 combines with J gene TRBJ2-7; 8 nucleotides align to TRBD2. The CDR3 runs 14 residues. The V and J ends lost 5 bases and 3 bases, in that order; junction bases with no gene match: 6. The V gene's germline CDR1 is MDHEN and CDR2 SYDVKM. The CDR3 region is CASSPRGGFYEQYF. The CDR3 bases are TGTGCCAGCAGTCCACGCGGGGGGTTCTACGAGCAGTACTTC.

J is TRBJ1-2 and V is TRBV27; 12 bases are shared with TRBD1. The J segment lost 8 bases and the V segment lost 3 bases, leaving 10 bases of the junction unmatched. From germline, CDR1 is MNHEY and CDR2 SMNVEV (reference sequence). The CDR3 sequence is 16 residues long. The CDR3 coding sequence is TGTGCCAGCAGTTTCGTGTCGGGACAGGGGGCTAGAGGCTACACCTTC. Translation: CASSFVSGQGARGYTF.

The chain joins TRBV7-2 to TRBJ1-1; 8 bases map to TRBD1. The V gene's germline CDR1 is SGHTA and CDR2 FQGNSA. V lost 5 bases, J lost 8 bases, and 7 bases stayed unmatched. The CDR3 is 13 residues long. The CDR3 bases are TGTGCCAGCAGCCCAGGACAGGGCCACGAAGCTTTCTTT. Translation: CASSPGQGHEAFF.

Note on this clonotype: One end of the junction fails to match germline, which may point to a read error. The rearrangement joins TRBV7-6 to TRBJ2-7; D is perhaps TRBD1 (5 bases). The length of the CDR3 is 16 residues. Germline assignment: CDR1 SGHVS and CDR2 FNYEAQ. The CDR3 nucleotides read TGTGCTAGCAGACCACATTCAGACAGCTCTTCCTACGAGCAGTACTTC. This gives the protein CASRPHSDSSSYEQYF.

The chain couples TRBV19 to TRBJ2-1; tentative D call: TRBD2 (6 bases). Germline V CDR1 and CDR2: LNHDA, SQIVND (reference sequence). Trimming shortened V by 9 bases and J by 2 bases, and 29 bases separated the two germline ends. The CDR3 has 19 residues. CDR3 in DNA: TGTGCCAGCAATCCTGAGGGATTGGGAGCGACGGGGGCCTACAATGAGCAGTTCTTC. Translated: CASNPEGLGATGAYNEQFF.

This clonotype was found many times. A read error may explain this, as a much larger clone is one base away. V and J are TRBV5-5 and TRBJ2-2; perhaps TRBD1 as D (5 bases). The CDR3 covers 13 residues. Germline V lookup: CDR1 SGHKS, CDR2 YYEKEE (reference sequence). V lost 2 bases and J 5 bases, leaving 7 bases between the germline ends. The DNA of the CDR3 is TGTGCCAGCAGCTTAGGGGCAACCGGGGAGCTGTTTTTT. It codes for CASSLGATGELFF.

The chain is built from TRBV5-3 and TRBJ2-7; 8 bases align to TRBD2. TRBV5-3 is labeled an ORF, and its function is uncertain. The CDR3 is 13 residues long. V was pared by 8 bases and J by 6 bases, with 10 bases of the junction left unmatched. Here the CDR3 DNA reads TGTGCCAGCAGCAAGACTAGCGAGGGCGAGCAGTACTTC. Protein sequence: CASSKTSEGEQYF.

The chain links TRBV6-5 to TRBJ2-7; D perhaps matches TRBD1 (5 bases). Germline V gives CDR1 MNHEY, CDR2 SVGAGI. Trimming removed 7 bases at V and 3 bases at J, with 19 bases between. There are 15 residues in the CDR3. The CDR3 spells CASNSPTAGNYEQYF. CDR3 sequence (DNA): TGTGCCAGCAACTCACCCACGGCAGGGAACTACGAGCAGTACTTC.

This clonotype has only a few counts. The germline gene is not matched at one end of the junction; a read error may be the cause. The V call is TRBV10-3, the J call TRBJ2-3; tentatively, D is TRBD2 (6 bases). CDR3 length equals 11 residues. Germline values: CDR1 ENHRY, CDR2 SYGVKD. The DNA for the CDR3 is TGCGGGAGAAGTATAGCAGATACGCAGTATTTT. Protein product: CGRSIADTQYF.

With regard to this clonotype: This may arise from a read error, as a much more abundant clone is one base away. The missing conserved phenylalanine or tryptophan at the end of this CDR3 makes a read error likely. This chain connects TRBV7-2 to TRBJ2-4, with 8 bases lining up with TRBD2. The trim removed 2 bases at V and 8 bases at J, leaving 5 bases unmatched. CDR3 length equals 14 residues. The V gene's germline CDR1 is SGHTA and CDR2 FQGNSA. The CDR3 is CASSLNPGGDIQYL. As DNA, the CDR3 is TGTGCCAGCAGCTTAAACCCGGGGGGGGACATTCAGTACTTA.

The V and J genes are TRBV6-1 and TRBJ1-2; D unclear. V lost 1 base and J 1 base, leaving 10 bases between the germline ends. The CDR3 totals 15 residues. Germline V CDR1 and CDR2: MNHNS, SASEGT. CDR3 protein: CASSEEWFGNYGYTF. The CDR3 coding sequence is TGTGCCAGCAGTGAAGAATGGTTCGGTAACTATGGCTACACCTTC.

The table lists this clonotype with a few counts. V usage is TRBV7-9 and J usage is TRBJ1-2, with 8 bases that match TRBD1. The CDR3 has 13 residues. Germline V CDR1 and CDR2: SEHNR, FQNEAQ (reference sequence). V lost 5 bases, J lost 6 bases, and 5 bases stayed unmatched. The CDR3 sequence: CASSATGVNGYTF. The CDR3 nucleotides are TGTGCCAGCAGCGCGACAGGGGTTAATGGCTACACCTTC.

This chain uses TRBV6-6 with TRBJ1-1, with D tentatively TRBD1 (6 bases). This CDR3 comprises 14 residues. The germline V gene encodes CDR1 MNHNY and CDR2 SVGAGI (reference sequence). Trimming took 6 bases from V and 1 from J, leaving 12 bases between them. The CDR3 loop is CASRQGIQNTEAFF. The CDR3 bases are TGTGCCAGCAGGCAGGGGATTCAGAACACTGAAGCTTTCTTT.

This clonotype showed up just a few times. The chain recombines TRBV27 with TRBJ1-1; D possibly corresponds to TRBD1 (5 bases). The CDR3 covers 11 residues. Germline CDR1 is MNHEY and CDR2 is SMNVEV (reference sequence). Trimming stripped 10 bases from V and 7 bases from J, with 13 bases between. The CDR3 reads CATLAGVEAFF. The CDR3 nucleotides are TGTGCCACCCTCGCGGGGGTTGAAGCTTTCTTT.

A note on this clonotype: One end of the junction does not line up with germline, which may come from a read error. This chain links TRBV28 with TRBJ1-5; possibly TRBD1 for D (5 bases). Germline V gene data show CDR1 as MDHEN and CDR2 as SYDVKM. The CDR3 length is 15 residues. The CDR3 bases are TGTGACAGCTCCCTGGGAGGTGGGGGGAGGCAGCCCCAGCATTTT. Protein: CDSSLGGGGRQPQHF.

The V and J genes are TRBV18 and TRBJ1-4, with D possibly matching TRBD1 (6 bases). The CDR3 consists of 18 residues. Germline V gene sequence: CDR1 KGHSH, CDR2 LQKENI. The V gene lost 3 bases and the J gene lost 5 bases, with 22 bases spanning the gap. The CDR3 coding sequence is TGTGCCAGCTCACCCCTAGTCGCAGGGGTGGCGTGGAATGAAAAACTGTTTTTT. Translated, it gives CASSPLVAGVAWNEKLFF.